This TCR beta chain was obtained from a study of OX40 agonist ivuxolimab in advanced cancers. Study information: Patients took ivuxolimab, an agonistic anti-OX40 (CD134) antibody. There were three patients with partial responses, one having hepatocellular carcinoma and two cutaneous melanoma.

The V gene's germline CDR1 is SGHTA and CDR2 FQGTGA. V was shortened by 5 bases and J by 2 bases, with 21 bases between the two germline ends. This CDR3 is built from 17 residues. Produced via immunoSEQ multiplex PCR; TCRdb's table is partial and in-frame only. The sample yields some 50,000 clones, about 88% seen once. This clone came up a few times. The antigen is undetermined. Study outcomes and limitations: The 0.1-3.0 mg/kg partial responders had among the lowest clonal expansion.

Here the sequenced sample was CD4+ or CD8+ T cells sorted from blood, taken in a trial of the OX40 agonist ivuxolimab. This chain uses TRBV7-3 with TRBJ1-1; tentatively, D is TRBD1 (6 bases). The receptor was derived from an adult with an advanced solid tumor such as melanoma, head and neck, liver or kidney cancer. CDR3 protein: CASSAKKGVTLNTEAFF. CDR3 DNA sequence: TGTGCCAGCAGCGCAAAAAAGGGGGTGACCCTTAACACTGAAGCTTTCTTT.